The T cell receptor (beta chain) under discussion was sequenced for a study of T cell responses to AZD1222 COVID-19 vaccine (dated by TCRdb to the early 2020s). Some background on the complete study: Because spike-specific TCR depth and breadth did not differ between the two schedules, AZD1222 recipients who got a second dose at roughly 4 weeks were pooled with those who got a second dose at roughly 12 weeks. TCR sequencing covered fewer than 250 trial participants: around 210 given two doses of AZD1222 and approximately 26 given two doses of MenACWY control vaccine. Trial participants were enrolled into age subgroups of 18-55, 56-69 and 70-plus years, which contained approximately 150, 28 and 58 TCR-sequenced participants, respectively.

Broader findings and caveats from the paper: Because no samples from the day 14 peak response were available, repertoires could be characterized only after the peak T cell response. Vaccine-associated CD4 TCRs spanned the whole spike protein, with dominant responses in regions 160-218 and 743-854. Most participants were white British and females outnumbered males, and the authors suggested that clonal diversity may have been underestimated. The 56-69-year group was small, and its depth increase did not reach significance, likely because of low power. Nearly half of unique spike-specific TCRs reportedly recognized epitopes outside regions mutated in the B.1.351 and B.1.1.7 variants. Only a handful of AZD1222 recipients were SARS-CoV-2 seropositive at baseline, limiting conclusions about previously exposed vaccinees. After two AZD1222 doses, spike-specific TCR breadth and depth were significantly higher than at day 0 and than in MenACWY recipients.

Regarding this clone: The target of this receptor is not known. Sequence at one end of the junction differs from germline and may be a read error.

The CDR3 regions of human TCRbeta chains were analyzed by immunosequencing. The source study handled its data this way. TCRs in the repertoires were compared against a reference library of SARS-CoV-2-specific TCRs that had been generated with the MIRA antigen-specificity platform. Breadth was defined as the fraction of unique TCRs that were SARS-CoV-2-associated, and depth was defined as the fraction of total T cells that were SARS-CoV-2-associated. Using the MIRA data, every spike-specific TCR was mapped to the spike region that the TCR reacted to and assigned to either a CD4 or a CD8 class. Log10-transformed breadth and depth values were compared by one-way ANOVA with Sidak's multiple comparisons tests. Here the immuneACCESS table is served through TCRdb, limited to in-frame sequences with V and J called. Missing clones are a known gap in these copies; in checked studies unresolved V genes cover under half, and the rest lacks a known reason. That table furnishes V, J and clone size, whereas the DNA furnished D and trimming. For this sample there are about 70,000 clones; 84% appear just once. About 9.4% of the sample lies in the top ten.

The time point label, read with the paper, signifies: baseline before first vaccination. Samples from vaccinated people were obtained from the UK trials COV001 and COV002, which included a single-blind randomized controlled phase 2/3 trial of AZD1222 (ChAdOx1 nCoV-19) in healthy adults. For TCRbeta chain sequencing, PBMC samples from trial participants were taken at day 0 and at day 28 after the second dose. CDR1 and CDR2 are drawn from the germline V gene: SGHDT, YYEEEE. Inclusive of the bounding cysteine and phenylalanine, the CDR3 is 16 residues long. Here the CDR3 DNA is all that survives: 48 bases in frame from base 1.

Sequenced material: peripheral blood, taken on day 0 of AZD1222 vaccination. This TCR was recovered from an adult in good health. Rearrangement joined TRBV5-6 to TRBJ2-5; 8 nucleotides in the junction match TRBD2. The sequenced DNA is TGTGCCAGCAGCTTAGGGTTCGGGGGGGCCCAAAAGACCCAGTACTTC. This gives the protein CASSLGFGGAQKTQYF.